The 18 T cell receptor beta chains given below trace back to one sample, sequenced in a study of blood T cell repertoires in COVID-19. Libraries were prepared by immunoSEQ multiplex PCR; TCRdb keeps only in-frame clonotypes and omits some of them. This table has 150,000 to 200,000 clones, 90% appearing once. Material: peripheral blood. The receptors shown here come from a man in his fifties or sixties with acute or convalescent COVID-19.

The V call is TRBV19, the J call TRBJ2-2; possibly TRBD2 for D (5 bases). V was cut by 4 bases and J by 4 bases, with 13 bases left in between. This CDR3 spans 15 amino acids. Germline V gene lookup returns CDR1 LNHDA and CDR2 SQIVND (reference sequence). The CDR3 loop reads CASSTQLVRTGELFF. The CDR3, as DNA: TGTGCCAGTAGTACCCAACTAGTTCGCACCGGGGAGCTGTTTTTT.

This sequence joins TRBV4-2 and TRBJ2-5, with a tentative D call TRBD2 (7 bases). This CDR3 has 15 amino acids. Trimming took 1 base from V and 1 from J, leaving 10 bases between them. Germline V gene sequence: CDR1 LGHNA, CDR2 YNFKEQ. The CDR3, as DNA: TGTGCCAGCAGCCAAGGGGGGGGCGTCCAAGAGACCCAGTACTTC. The encoded protein is CASSQGGGVQETQYF.

The V gene is TRBV27, the J gene TRBJ1-5, with a tentative D call TRBD1 (6 bases). V shed 0 bases and J shed 2 bases, with 11 bases lying between them. CDR1 MNHEY and CDR2 SMNVEV come from the germline V gene (reference sequence). The CDR3 covers 16 residues. The CDR3 coding sequence is TGTGCCAGCAGTTTATCGATAGAGGGGGGCAATCAGCCCCAGCATTTT. Translating it yields CASSLSIEGGNQPQHF.

This chain joins TRBV28 and TRBJ1-4, with 9 bases fitting TRBD1. This CDR3 has 14 amino acids. The germline V gene encodes CDR1 MDHEN and CDR2 SYDVKM. V was pared by 5 bases and J by 8 bases, with 6 bases of the junction left unmatched. CDR3 residues: CASSTGQGNEKLFF. In DNA form, the CDR3 reads TGTGCCAGCAGTACGGGACAGGGTAACGAAAAACTGTTTTTT.

This clone occurred once. The chain links TRBV7-9 to TRBJ1-3; 9 bases fit TRBD1. Unmatched junction bases numbered 10, after V lost 5 bases and J lost 8 bases. Germline-derived CDR1 and CDR2 are SEHNR and FQNEAQ (reference sequence). The CDR3 loop spans 15 amino acids. CDR3 nucleotide sequence: TGTGCCAGCAGCCAAACTGGGACAGGGTTAGACACCATATATTTT. Protein: CASSQTGTGLDTIYF.

The rearrangement links TRBV30 to TRBJ2-7; D ambiguous. The germline CDR1 and CDR2 sequences are GTSNPN and SVGIG (reference sequence). The CDR3 is 14 residues long. Trimming left V 3 bases short and J 1 base short, with 13 bases between. The CDR3 here is CAWRTPTQSYEQYF. CDR3 sequence (DNA): TGTGCCTGGAGGACCCCGACTCAATCCTACGAGCAGTACTTC.

This chain connects TRBV9 to TRBJ1-2; no firm D call. Germline lookup yields CDR1 SGDLS and CDR2 YYNGEE. The CDR3 extends over 16 amino acids. V was shortened by 0 bases and J by 5 bases, with 17 bases between the two germline ends. In nucleotides, the CDR3 is TGTGCCAGCAGCGTAGCTGGTCAGGACTTAGAATATGGCTACACCTTC. Translation: CASSVAGQDLEYGYTF.

The chain recombines TRBV6-5 with TRBJ1-1; 8 bases agree with TRBD1. The germline CDR1 and CDR2 sequences are MNHEY and SVGAGI. V lost 6 bases, J lost 7 bases, and 7 bases stayed unmatched. The CDR3 runs to 13 residues. CDR3 in DNA: TGTGCCAGCAGCGCCAGGGGGCTAGTTGAAGCTTTCTTT. Residues: CASSARGLVEAFF.

This chain joins TRBV4-1 and TRBJ2-7; D may be TRBD2 (5 bases). V gave up 1 base and J gave up 2 bases, with 21 bases separating them. Germline lookup yields CDR1 MGHRA and CDR2 YSYEKL. This CDR3 comprises 18 residues. The CDR3 coding sequence is TGCGCCAGCAGCCAAGGAGTGAGGGTCCTCCGTTCCCCCTACGAGCAGTACTTC. It specifies CASSQGVRVLRSPYEQYF.

This chain uses TRBV30 with TRBJ1-2; 7 positions agree with TRBD1. V trimming: 1 base; J trimming: 7 bases; junction bases outside the gene matches: 6. The CDR3 has 13 amino acids. Germline assignment: CDR1 GTSNPN and CDR2 SVGIG (reference sequence). As DNA, the CDR3 is TGTGCCTGGAGTGAAGGGGGCGCCGGTGGCTACACCTTC. Translation: CAWSEGGAGGYTF.

The CDR3 is CASRRLAGGSYEQYF. DNA of the CDR3: TGTGCCAGCAGACGACTAGCGGGAGGATCCTACGAGCAGTACTTC. The V gene is TRBV6-6, the J gene TRBJ2-7; TRBD2 aligns across 13 bases. Germline-derived CDR1 and CDR2 are MNHNY and SVGAGI (reference sequence). The CDR3 spans 15 residues. V was pared by 6 bases and J by 1 base, with 3 bases of the junction left unmatched.

This clone was observed once. The chain joins TRBV21-1 to TRBJ1-4. TRBV21-1 is listed as a pseudogene. The length of the CDR3 is 14 residues. CDR3 protein: CASNPWREAEKLFF. CDR3 DNA sequence: TGTGCCAGCAACCCGTGGAGGGAAGCTGAAAAACTGTTTTTT.

This clone has only a few counts. The J gene is TRBJ2-1, the V gene TRBV9, with 12 bases lining up with TRBD2. The CDR3 spans 15 residues. V shed 4 bases and J 4 bases; nucleotides not matched to a gene: 3. Germline V CDR1 and CDR2: SGDLS, YYNGEE. The CDR3 here is CASSTLAGGYNEQFF. CDR3 DNA: TGTGCCAGCAGCACTCTAGCGGGGGGGTACAATGAGCAGTTCTTC.

V and J are TRBV3-1 (or the pseudogene TRBV3-2) and TRBJ2-1; 10 bases fit TRBD1. Germline values: CDR1 LGHDT, CDR2 YNNKEL (reference sequence). The CDR3 is made up of 22 amino acids. V lost 1 base and J lost 4; bases outside the gene matches: 22. The CDR3 DNA is TGTGCCAGCAGCCAAGTTCCCCTTTCGGGACAGGGGAGAGCGCTAGCGTACAATGAGCAGTTCTTC. Its protein is CASSQVPLSGQGRALAYNEQFF.

As DNA, the CDR3 is TGTGCCAGCCGGGTGGGAGGCAACTCCTACGAGCAGTACTTC. Translating it yields CASRVGGNSYEQYF. The J gene is TRBJ2-7, the V gene TRBV28; D possibly corresponds to TRBD2 (6 bases). Germline assignment: CDR1 MDHEN and CDR2 SYDVKM. This CDR3 is 14 amino acids long. Trimming removed 8 bases at V and 0 bases at J, with 14 bases between.

The chain uses TRBV7-2 and TRBJ1-1; D remains ambiguous. V shed 4 bases and J shed 1 base, with 10 bases lying between them. The CDR3 length is 14 residues. CDR1 and CDR2 (germline): SGHTA, FQGNSA. The CDR3, as DNA: TGTGCCAGCAGCTCCCTGAGCGGGAACACTGAAGCTTTCTTT. Its translation is CASSSLSGNTEAFF.

The chain is built from TRBV19 and TRBJ2-7, with D perhaps TRBD1 (6 bases). Germline V gives CDR1 LNHDA, CDR2 SQIVND (reference sequence). V was cut by 6 bases and J by 1 base, with 22 bases left in between. The CDR3 is made up of 17 amino acids. The CDR3 sequence is CASSNPRAGTPSYEQYF. DNA for the CDR3: TGTGCCAGTAGCAACCCCCGCGCCGGGACACCTTCCTACGAGCAGTACTTC.

The chain recombines TRBV19 with TRBJ2-1; perhaps TRBD2 as D (5 bases). The V end lost 5 bases, the J end lost 3 bases, and 17 bases lay between the germline ends. This CDR3 spans 16 amino acids. The germline V gene has CDR1 LNHDA and CDR2 SQIVND (reference sequence). Here the CDR3 reads CASSPRMGGGYNEQFF. The CDR3 region has the DNA TGTGCCAGTAGTCCCCGGATGGGTGGAGGCTACAATGAGCAGTTCTTC. Full variable domain (missing parts from reference TRBV19 and TRBJ2-1): DGGITQSPKYLFRKEGQNVTLSCEQNLNHDAMYWYRQDPGQGLRLIYYSQIVNDFQKGDIAEGYSVSREKKESFPLTVTSAQKNPTAFYLCASSPRMGGGYNEQFFGPGTRLTVL.